These 19 T cell receptor beta chains were all obtained from the same sample, sequenced in a study of Graves' ophthalmopathy and Graves' hyperthyroidism. For repertoire sequencing, the TCR beta CDR3 regions were amplified from RNA transcripts. The first-round RT-PCR employed HTBI primers together with the Qiagen OneStep RT-PCR kit. A multiplex PCR was then performed as the second round. TCRdb fed the multiplex PCR reads into MiXCR, producing one record per CDR3 protein. The sample lists approximately 160,000 distinct CDR3 sequences; just under 40% were seen once. Material: peripheral blood. The origin of the receptors is a man aged 25 to 40 with Graves' ophthalmopathy.

This clonotype was found many times. This CDR3 is missing its conserved last phenylalanine or tryptophan, likely due to a read error. The chain is built from TRBV6-2 or TRBV6-3 and TRBJ1-5; D is uncertain. V lost 6 bases to trimming and J lost 3 bases, with 15 bases between them. The CDR3 is made up of 15 amino acids. Germline loops: CDR1 MNHEY, CDR2 SVGEGT. The CDR3 is CASRTASGNNQPQHS. The CDR3 DNA reads as TGTGCCAGCAGAACCGCCTCAGGAAACAATCAGCCCCAGCATTCT.

The chain employs TRBV7-8 and TRBJ1-1; 10 bases are shared with TRBD1. The CDR3 runs to 16 residues. Trimming cost V 2 bases and J 5 bases; bases outside gene matches: 8. CDR1 is SGHVS and CDR2 is FQNEAQ in the germline V gene. The CDR3 nucleotides read TGTGCCAGCAGCTTAAGCTGGACAGGGGGTAGTACTGAAGCTTTCTTT. This translates into CASSLSWTGGSTEAFF.

In its sample, this clonotype was seen once. CDR3 nucleotide sequence: TGCAGTGCTAGGCAGCCGGGAGGGACCGATGGCACCGGGGAGCTGTTTTTT. It codes for CSARQPGGTDGTGELFF. The V and J genes are TRBV20-1 and TRBJ2-2; 8 bases fit TRBD2. The V gene end was trimmed by 3 bases and the J gene end by 4 bases; junction bases not matched to a gene: 13. The CDR3 covers 17 residues. Germline V gene data show CDR1 as DFQATT and CDR2 as SNEGSKA (reference sequence).

This clonotype was observed at least ten times. The chain couples TRBV28 to TRBJ1-5; D not certain. Trimming pared 1 base from V and 6 bases from J, leaving 7 bases between. The CDR3 contains 13 residues. Germline CDR1 is MDHEN and CDR2 is SYDVKM. CDR3 nucleotide sequence: TGTGCCAGCAGTTTATCCCCCCCTCAGCCCCAGCATTTT. It yields the protein CASSLSPPQPQHF. The full variable domain, in which reference TRBV28 and TRBJ1-5 provide the parts outside the CDR3, is DVKVTQSSRYLVKRTGEKVFLECVQDMDHENMFWYRQDPGLGLRLIYFSYDVKMKEKGDIPEGYSVSREKKERFSLILESASTNQTSMYLCASSLSPPQPQHFGDGTRLSIL.

This clonotype was found a few times. The chain links TRBV12-3 or TRBV12-4 to TRBJ1-1; D unresolved. The CDR3 extends over 14 amino acids. The V end lost 6 bases, the J end lost 2 bases, and 13 bases lay between the germline ends. The CDR3 spells CASRMGGYNTEAFF. CDR3 sequence (DNA): TGTGCCAGCAGGATGGGTGGGTACAACACTGAAGCTTTCTTT.

The chain recombines TRBV11-3 with TRBJ1-1; D gene ambiguous. CDR1 is SGHNT and CDR2 is YENEEA in the germline V gene. Trimming removed 5 bases from V and 7 bases from J, with 11 bases in between. The CDR3 extends over 12 amino acids. CDR3 protein: CASSPPGHEAFF. In DNA form, the CDR3 reads TGTGCCAGCAGCCCCCCGGGTCATGAAGCTTTCTTT.

The gene calls are TRBV6-1 and TRBJ2-7; the match to TRBD2 covers 7 bases. The junction had 3 bases not matched to a gene; V was cut back by 3 bases and J by 1 base. Germline CDR1 is MNHNS and CDR2 is SASEGT. CDR3 length equals 14 residues. DNA of the CDR3: TGTGCCAGCAGTGAGTCGGGGGGATCCTACGAGCAGTACTTC. Translated: CASSESGGSYEQYF.

At least ten counts were recorded for this clonotype. This chain joins TRBV30 and TRBJ2-7; TRBD2 might be the D (5 bases). V was shortened by 0 bases and J by 3 bases, with 9 bases between the two germline ends. This CDR3 is built from 13 residues. Germline values: CDR1 GTSNPN, CDR2 SVGIG (reference sequence). CDR3 in DNA: TGTGCCTGGAGTGTCCGGGGTGGCTACGAGCAGTACTTC. This gives the protein CAWSVRGGYEQYF.

In its sample, this clonotype was seen many times. The V gene is TRBV3-1, the J gene TRBJ2-7, with D perhaps TRBD1 or TRBD2 (5 bases each). The germline CDR1 and CDR2 sequences are LGHDT and YNNKEL (reference sequence). Between the trimmed V and J ends, which lost 3 bases and 0 bases, there was a span of 15 bases. The CDR3 sequence is 16 residues long. The CDR3 sequence is CASSQVLGESSYEQYF. For the CDR3, the DNA is TGTGCCAGCAGCCAGGTACTGGGGGAATCCTCCTACGAGCAGTACTTC.

This clonotype was seen many times. This chain joins TRBV10-3 and TRBJ2-7; the D gene is possibly TRBD2 (6 bases). From germline, CDR1 is ENHRY and CDR2 SYGVKD. Trimming left V 0 bases short and J 3 bases short, with 18 bases between. CDR3 size: 17 residues. The DNA of the CDR3 is TGTGCCATCAGTGAGTCGACTCGGGCTAGGGGACTCTACGAGCAGTACTTC. It codes for CAISESTRARGLYEQYF.

In nucleotides, the CDR3 is TGTGCCTGGAGGGGACTAGCGGGATCGGAGACCCAGTACTTC. Its translation: CAWRGLAGSETQYF. The chain employs TRBV30 and TRBJ2-5, with TRBD2 matching 13 bases. CDR1 is GTSNPN and CDR2 is SVGIG in the germline V gene (reference sequence). Germline trimming cut 3 bases from V and 5 bases from J; bases unmatched to any gene: 3. CDR3 length equals 14 residues.

The J gene is TRBJ1-1, the V gene TRBV12-3 or TRBV12-4; 8 bases align to TRBD1. The J segment lost 4 bases and the V segment lost 5 bases, leaving 9 bases of the junction unmatched. The CDR3 runs to 15 residues. The CDR3 coding sequence is TGTGCCAGCAGTCCTTGGACAGGGCGTGGCACTGAAGCTTTCTTT. The encoded protein is CASSPWTGRGTEAFF.

This clonotype was counted many times. The chain employs TRBV12-3 or TRBV12-4 and TRBJ2-7; D is uncertain. The CDR3 length is 16 residues. Trimming pared 0 bases from V and 2 bases from J, leaving 14 bases between. DNA of the CDR3: TGTGCCAGCAGTTTAGCCCAACGGGTCTCGGCCTACGAGCAGTACTTC. Translated: CASSLAQRVSAYEQYF.

As for this clonotype: At one end the junction does not follow the germline gene, possibly because of a read error. This chain joins TRBV6-2 or TRBV6-3 and TRBJ2-7; D tentatively reads TRBD1 or TRBD2 (5 bases each). This CDR3 region has 14 residues. Per germline, CDR1 MNHEY and CDR2 SVGEGT. In DNA, the CDR3 is TGTGCCAGCAGCTACGGGACCGTGACCTACGGGCAGTACTTC. Protein: CASSYGTVTYGQYF.

At least ten counts were recorded for this clonotype. The chain has TRBV7-2 and TRBJ1-1; D is uncertain. V lost 5 bases to trimming and J lost 1 base, with 8 bases between them. CDR1 is SGHTA, CDR2 FQGNSA, per germline. The CDR3 extends over 13 amino acids. DNA for the CDR3: TGTGCCAGCAGCCCCCGGTGGAACACTGAAGCTTTCTTT. Protein sequence: CASSPRWNTEAFF.

This clonotype was counted a single time. This chain joins TRBV6-5 and TRBJ1-2; D gene ambiguous. CDR1 is MNHEY and CDR2 is SVGAGI in the germline V gene. This CDR3 has 14 amino acids. Trimming cost V 0 bases and J 4 bases, with 9 bases left between them. Here the CDR3 reads CASSYSMSGYGYTF. The CDR3 nucleotides read TGTGCCAGCAGTTACTCGATGAGCGGCTATGGCTACACCTTC.

A few counts support this clonotype. The V and J genes are TRBV7-6 and TRBJ2-7; unclear D gene. The V end lost 5 bases, the J end lost 2 bases, and 10 bases lay between the germline ends. Germline values: CDR1 SGHVS, CDR2 FNYEAQ. The CDR3 is made up of 13 amino acids. CDR3 in DNA: TGTGCCAGCAGCGCCGGGTCACCCTACGAGCAGTACTTC. The encoded protein is CASSAGSPYEQYF.

The chain couples TRBV6-1 to TRBJ2-5; maybe TRBD1 (5 bases). In germline, CDR1 is MNHNS, CDR2 SASEGT. Trimming pared 3 bases from V and 2 bases from J, leaving 7 bases between. There are 13 residues in the CDR3. The CDR3 DNA is TGTGCCAGCAGTGATAGACAGCAAGAGACCCAGTACTTC. Protein: CASSDRQQETQYF.

This CDR3 is CASSYSTLNTEAFF. Here the CDR3 DNA reads TGTGCCAGCAGTTATTCGACACTGAACACTGAAGCTTTCTTT. This rearrangement joins TRBV6-5 to TRBJ1-1; D unclear. The CDR3 covers 14 residues. Germline V gene sequence: CDR1 MNHEY, CDR2 SVGAGI. Trimming removed 3 bases at V and 0 bases at J, with 8 bases between.